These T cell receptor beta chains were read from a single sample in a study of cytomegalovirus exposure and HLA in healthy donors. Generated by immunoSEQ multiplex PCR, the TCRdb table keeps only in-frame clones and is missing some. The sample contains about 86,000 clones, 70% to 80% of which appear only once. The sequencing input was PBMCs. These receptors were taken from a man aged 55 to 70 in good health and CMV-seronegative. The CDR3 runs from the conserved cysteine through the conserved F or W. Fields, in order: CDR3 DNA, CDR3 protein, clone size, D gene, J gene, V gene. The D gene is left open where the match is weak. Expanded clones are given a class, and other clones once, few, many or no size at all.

CDR3nt: TGTGCCAGCAGCATTCGCACCGGGACTTCGGAGACCCAGTACTTC; CDR3aa: CASSIRTGTSETQYF; abundance: .; d_gene: .; j_gene: TRBJ2-5; v_gene: TRBV5-4
CDR3nt: TGTGCCACACTACCGACAGGGGGATCGAATGAGCAGTTCTTC; CDR3aa: CATLPTGGSNEQFF; abundance: .; d_gene: TRBD1; j_gene: TRBJ2-1; v_gene: TRBV5-8
CDR3nt: TGTGCCAGCAGTGGGACAGGGGGCAATCAGCCCCAGCATTTT; CDR3aa: CASSGTGGNQPQHF; abundance: .; d_gene: TRBD1; j_gene: TRBJ1-5; v_gene: TRBV6-5
CDR3nt: TGTGCCAGCAGTGAAGAAGTAGCCTACACAGATACGCAGTATTTT; CDR3aa: CASSEEVAYTDTQYF; abundance: once; d_gene: .; j_gene: TRBJ2-3; v_gene: TRBV6-1
CDR3nt: TGTGCCAGCAGTTTCCAGGGAGGGGGTCAGCCCCAGCATTTT; CDR3aa: CASSFQGGGQPQHF; abundance: .; d_gene: .; j_gene: TRBJ1-5; v_gene: TRBV27
CDR3nt: TGTGCCAGCAGCGTCGGGACAGCTGGGGGGATCTATGGCTACACCTTC; CDR3aa: CASSVGTAGGIYGYTF; abundance: once; d_gene: TRBD1; j_gene: TRBJ1-2; v_gene: TRBV5-4
CDR3nt: TGTGCCAGCGTCGACCGGGACAGGGGTGGAAGCTACACCTTC; CDR3aa: CASVDRDRGGSYTF; abundance: once; d_gene: TRBD1; j_gene: TRBJ1-2; v_gene: TRBV6-5
CDR3nt: TGTGCCAGTAGTAACGGCGGGAAGACCTATAATGAGCAGTTCTTC; CDR3aa: CASSNGGKTYNEQFF; abundance: once; d_gene: .; j_gene: TRBJ2-1; v_gene: TRBV19
CDR3nt: TGTGCCAGCAGCTTGGAGGGGGATAGTCTCGAGCAGTACTTC; CDR3aa: CASSLEGDSLEQYF; abundance: .; d_gene: .; j_gene: TRBJ2-7; v_gene: TRBV5-4
CDR3nt: TGCGCCAGCAGCCAGCAGGGGAGTCGCGGAGGCTACACCTTC; CDR3aa: CASSQQGSRGGYTF; abundance: .; d_gene: .; j_gene: TRBJ1-2; v_gene: TRBV4-3
CDR3nt: TGTGCCAGCAGCAGTAGCGGGAGAGTCAACGAGCAGTACTTC; CDR3aa: CASSSSGRVNEQYF; abundance: .; d_gene: TRBD2; j_gene: TRBJ2-7; v_gene: TRBV5-4
CDR3nt: TGTGCCAGCTCACCGACAAGACAGATGTACGAGCAGTACTTC; CDR3aa: CASSPTRQMYEQYF; abundance: .; d_gene: .; j_gene: TRBJ2-7; v_gene: TRBV18
CDR3nt: TGTGCCAGCAGCCCCCCCCCGGGCACAGATACGCAGTATTTT; CDR3aa: CASSPPPGTDTQYF; abundance: .; d_gene: .; j_gene: TRBJ2-3; v_gene: TRBV7-2
CDR3nt: TGTGCCAGCAGTGGGCCGACACAGGACAGGGGCGACGAGCAGTACTTC; CDR3aa: CASSGPTQDRGDEQYF; abundance: once; d_gene: TRBD1; j_gene: TRBJ2-7; v_gene: TRBV6-1
CDR3nt: TGCGCCAGCAGCTGGGGAGGGGGCACAGATACGCAGTATTTT; CDR3aa: CASSWGGGTDTQYF; abundance: few; d_gene: TRBD2; j_gene: TRBJ2-3; v_gene: TRBV5-1
CDR3nt: TGTGCCAGCAGCGGGGGACAGGGGACTGAAGCTTTCTTT; CDR3aa: CASSGGQGTEAFF; abundance: .; d_gene: TRBD1; j_gene: TRBJ1-1; v_gene: TRBV5-6
CDR3nt: TGTGCCAGCAGTCAAAGCAACAACATCCGGGGGTATGGCTACACCTTC; CDR3aa: CASSQSNNIRGYGYTF; abundance: .; d_gene: .; j_gene: TRBJ1-2; v_gene: TRBV6-6
CDR3nt: TGTGCCAGCAGCTTACAGGGGGCCGGGGAAAAACTGTTTTTT; CDR3aa: CASSLQGAGEKLFF; abundance: .; d_gene: TRBD1; j_gene: TRBJ1-4; v_gene: TRBV5-4
CDR3nt: TGTGCCAGCCGGCAACCACAGGGGGCGCGTGGTGAGCAGTTCTTC; CDR3aa: CASRQPQGARGEQFF; abundance: few; d_gene: TRBD1; j_gene: TRBJ2-1; v_gene: TRBV6-5
CDR3nt: TGTGCCAGCAGCCAAAACGAGCGGGAGGGCTCGGATACGCAGTATTTT; CDR3aa: CASSQNEREGSDTQYF; abundance: .; d_gene: TRBD2; j_gene: TRBJ2-3; v_gene: TRBV14
CDR3nt: TGTGCCAGCAGCCAAGTTTCAGGGGACAATAACTATGGCTACACCTTC; CDR3aa: CASSQVSGDNNYGYTF; abundance: .; d_gene: .; j_gene: TRBJ1-2; v_gene: TRBV4-2
CDR3nt: TGTGCCAGTAGCCTAGCAGAAGGCAGCAATCAGCCCCAGCATTTT; CDR3aa: CASSLAEGSNQPQHF; abundance: .; d_gene: .; j_gene: TRBJ1-5; v_gene: TRBV19
CDR3nt: TGTGCCAGTAGTCACAGACAGGGGGCAGGTGGGGCCAACGTCCTGACTTTC; CDR3aa: CASSHRQGAGGANVLTF; abundance: .; d_gene: TRBD1; j_gene: TRBJ2-6; v_gene: TRBV19
CDR3nt: TGCGCCAGCAGCAAAGCCGGGACAGGGGTCCCCGAGCAGTACTTC; CDR3aa: CASSKAGTGVPEQYF; abundance: .; d_gene: TRBD1; j_gene: TRBJ2-7; v_gene: TRBV5-1
CDR3nt: TGTGCCAGCAGCGTAGGAGAAACTGGGGCCAACGTCCTGACTTTC; CDR3aa: CASSVGETGANVLTF; abundance: .; d_gene: .; j_gene: TRBJ2-6; v_gene: TRBV9
CDR3nt: TGCGCCAGCAGCTCACAGCCCATGAACACTGAAGCTTTCTTT; CDR3aa: CASSSQPMNTEAFF; abundance: .; d_gene: .; j_gene: TRBJ1-1; v_gene: TRBV5-1
CDR3nt: TGTGCCAGCAGTTTATTGGCGCGGCGATATGACAATGAGCAGTTCTTC; CDR3aa: CASSLLARRYDNEQFF; abundance: .; d_gene: .; j_gene: TRBJ2-1; v_gene: TRBV28
CDR3nt: TGTGCCAGCTCTAAGGACAGGGGAGAGACTGGCTACACCTTC; CDR3aa: CASSKDRGETGYTF; abundance: .; d_gene: TRBD1; j_gene: TRBJ1-2; v_gene: TRBV18
CDR3nt: TGTGCCGCAGGGGAGTTCTCCTACGAGCAGTACTTC; CDR3aa: CAAGEFSYEQYF; abundance: once; d_gene: .; j_gene: TRBJ2-7; v_gene: TRBV28